Included here is one T cell receptor beta chain sequence, with context. Its antigen remains unidentified. Every donor was a healthy person donating bone marrow. Trimming cost V 7 bases and J 4 bases, with 10 bases left between them. This CDR3 contains 13 residues. Germline V CDR1 and CDR2: MDHEN, SYDVKM. 13 Jbeta primers and 60 Vbeta primers were used for the PCR. Generated by immunoSEQ multiplex PCR, the TCRdb table keeps only in-frame clones and is missing some. The sample carries approximately 160,000 clones, around 83% recorded once. The record originates from a study of cytomegalovirus exposure and HLA in healthy donors. General study findings and limits: Among the most significant clusters, several appeared linked to common viral pathogens in a later analysis. What was likely a sequencing artifact was a cluster of highly shared sequence variants.

The clonotype was recovered from a man aged 50 to 60 in good health and CMV-seropositive. The V gene is TRBV28, the J gene TRBJ1-4; D uncertain. Sequencing was performed on PBMCs. CDR3 coding DNA: TGTGCCAGCACCAGAGGGATTAATGAAAAACTGTTTTTT. It translates to CASTRGINEKLFF.